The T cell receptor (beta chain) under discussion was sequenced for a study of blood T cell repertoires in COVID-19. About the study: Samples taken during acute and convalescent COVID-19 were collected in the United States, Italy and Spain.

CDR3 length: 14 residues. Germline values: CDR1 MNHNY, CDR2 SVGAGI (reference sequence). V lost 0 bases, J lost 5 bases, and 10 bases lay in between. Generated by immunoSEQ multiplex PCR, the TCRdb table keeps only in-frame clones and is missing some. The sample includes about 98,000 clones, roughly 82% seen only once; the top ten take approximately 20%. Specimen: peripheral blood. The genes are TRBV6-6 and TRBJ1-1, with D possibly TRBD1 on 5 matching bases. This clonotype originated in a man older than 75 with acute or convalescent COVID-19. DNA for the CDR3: TGTGCCAGCAGTTACTCGGGGGGGACGACTGAAGCTTTCTTT. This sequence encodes CASSYSGGTTEAFF.